This TCR beta chain was sequenced during a study of blood T cell repertoires in COVID-19 (dated by TCRdb to the early 2020s). About the investigation overall: Collaborator samples came from the United States, Italy and Spain and covered acute and convalescent phases of COVID-19. The prospective study material was composed of cDNA or gDNA derived from T cells, B-cell-depleted T cells, or PBMCs. A freely available public database, intended as a resource for researchers studying the immune response to SARS-CoV-2, is where the repertoires were released. The dataset comprised deeply sampled blood TCRbeta repertoires from subjects exposed to, actively infected with, or recovered from COVID-19. Samples were obtained from the ongoing ImmuneRACE study (first 160 participants) and from some 1,200 subjects provided by 6 global collaborators. Where HLA class I and class II types were available, the types were taken from metadata supplied by the sample provider, not from assay-based typing. A de-identified subject ID, COVID-19 status, age in years and sex were almost always included in the sample metadata. The full study reports these points: How much clinical and demographic metadata was included differed by source and by participant, and the metadata was provided uncurated.

In its sample, this clone was seen once. Its antigen has not been determined. Nothing much larger sits one base from this clone, and base qualities are not available. The immunoSEQ Assay, a bias-controlled multiplex PCR, was used to amplify TCRbeta CDR3 regions from genomic DNA. Regarding the original processing steps: The number of nucleated cells in each sample was estimated by amplification of reference gene primers within the assay. To quantify the absolute abundance of each unique TCRbeta CDR3 rearrangement, sequence reads were collapsed and filtered. For each sample, productive Simpson clonality was calculated as the square root of Simpson's diversity index across productive rearrangements. Here the immuneACCESS table is served through TCRdb, limited to in-frame sequences with V and J called. Missing clones are a known gap in these copies; in checked studies unresolved V genes cover under half, and the rest lacks a known reason. The DNA was the basis for D and trimming; V, J and clone size are from that table. For this sample there are roughly 450,000 clones; about 90% appear just once. The top ten clonotypes cover 0.6% to 0.7% of the sample.

Sequences LNHDA (CDR1) and SQIVND (CDR2) are obtained from the germline V gene (reference sequence). Including cysteine and phenylalanine, the CDR3 has 14 amino acids. CDR3 DNA only is kept here, 42 bases in frame from base 1. V loses 5 bases, J loses 1 base, and the germline ends lie 11 bases apart. Participants in the prospective study were aged about 18 to 95 years, lived in about two dozen United States geographic areas, and enrolled through a virtual design. To assign participants to cohorts, the prospective study relied on clinical history that participants themselves reported in a screening survey and a study questionnaire. Recovered participants in ImmuneRACE Cohort 3 were defined by two consecutive negative NP/OP PCR tests, clearance by a healthcare professional, or resolution of symptoms. In the prospective study, mobile phlebotomists collected whole blood, serum and a nasopharyngeal or oropharyngeal swab from each participant. Additional blood draws and questionnaires over an approximately two-month period could optionally be provided by prospective study participants. Prospective study blood samples were shipped either frozen or at room temperature before DNA extraction.

The chain employs TRBV19 and TRBJ1-1, with a tentative D gene TRBD1 over 6 matching bases. What was sequenced was PBMCs or T cells enriched from blood (not recorded which). The sequence came from a man younger than 30 who had recovered from COVID-19. The nucleotide sequence is TGTGCCAGTAGTCAGGGGCCCCGGAACACTGAAGCTTTCTTT. It is translated as CASSQGPRNTEAFF.